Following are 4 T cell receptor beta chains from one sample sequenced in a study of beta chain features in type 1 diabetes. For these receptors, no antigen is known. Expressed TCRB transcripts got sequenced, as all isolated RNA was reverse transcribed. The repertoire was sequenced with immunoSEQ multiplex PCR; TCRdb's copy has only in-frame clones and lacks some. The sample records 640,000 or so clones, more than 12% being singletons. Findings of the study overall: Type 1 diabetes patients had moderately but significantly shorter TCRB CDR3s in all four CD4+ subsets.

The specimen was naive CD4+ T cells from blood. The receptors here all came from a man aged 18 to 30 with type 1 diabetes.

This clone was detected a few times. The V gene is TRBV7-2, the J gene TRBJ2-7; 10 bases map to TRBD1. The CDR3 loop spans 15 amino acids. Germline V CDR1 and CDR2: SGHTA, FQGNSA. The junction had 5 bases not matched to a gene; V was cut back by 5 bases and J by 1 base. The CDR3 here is CASSQQGQGSYEQYF. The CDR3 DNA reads TGTGCCAGCAGCCAGCAGGGACAGGGGTCCTACGAGCAGTACTTC.

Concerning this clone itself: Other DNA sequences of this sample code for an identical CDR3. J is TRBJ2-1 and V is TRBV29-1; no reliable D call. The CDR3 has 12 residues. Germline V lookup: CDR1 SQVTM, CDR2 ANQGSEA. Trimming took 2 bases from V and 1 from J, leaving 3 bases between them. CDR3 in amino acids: CSVERSYNEQFF. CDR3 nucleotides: TGCAGCGTTGAACGGTCCTACAATGAGCAGTTCTTC.

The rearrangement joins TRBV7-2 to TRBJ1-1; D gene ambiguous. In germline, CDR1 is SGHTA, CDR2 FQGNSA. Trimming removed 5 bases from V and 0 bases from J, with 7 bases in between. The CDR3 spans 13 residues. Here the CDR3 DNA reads TGTGCCAGCAGCCGGAGAATGAACACTGAAGCTTTCTTT. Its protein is CASSRRMNTEAFF.

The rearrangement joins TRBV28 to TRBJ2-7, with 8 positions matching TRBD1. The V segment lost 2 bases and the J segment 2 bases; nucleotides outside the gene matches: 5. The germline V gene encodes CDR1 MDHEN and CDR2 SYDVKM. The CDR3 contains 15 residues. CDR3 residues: CASSLPGQGPYEQYF. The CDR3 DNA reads TGTGCCAGCAGTTTACCTGGACAGGGACCCTACGAGCAGTACTTC.